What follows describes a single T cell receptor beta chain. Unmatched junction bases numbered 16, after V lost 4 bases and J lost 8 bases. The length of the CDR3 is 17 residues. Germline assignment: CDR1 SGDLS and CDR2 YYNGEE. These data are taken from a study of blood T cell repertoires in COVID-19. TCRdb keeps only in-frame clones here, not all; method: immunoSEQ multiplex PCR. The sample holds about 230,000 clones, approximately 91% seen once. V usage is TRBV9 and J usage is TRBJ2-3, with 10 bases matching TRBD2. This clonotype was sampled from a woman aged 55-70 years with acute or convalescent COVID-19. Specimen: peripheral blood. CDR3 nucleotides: TGTGCCAGCAGCCTCCGGGAGCGGACTAGCGGTGGGGGTACGCAGTATTTT. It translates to CASSLRERTSGGGTQYF.